The entry that follows covers one TCR beta chain sequence. Its specificity is unknown. The CDR3 spans 13 residues. Germline lookup yields CDR1 MNHNY and CDR2 SVGAGI (reference sequence). V was shortened by 7 bases and J by 0 bases, with 8 bases between the two germline ends. This entry belongs to a study of cytomegalovirus exposure and HLA in healthy donors. Overall study results and limits: There were 150 or so TCR beta chains listed as cytomegalovirus-associated.

PCR was performed using 60 Vbeta and 13 Jbeta primers. Here immunoSEQ multiplex PCR was the method, and the copy in TCRdb shows in-frame clones only, minus some. Of some 20,000 clones in the sample, approximately 84% were seen once. This clonotype was sampled from a human donor in good health. Sequencing used PBMCs. The V gene is TRBV6-6, the J gene TRBJ2-3; D gene ambiguous. CDR3 nucleotide sequence: TGTGCCAGCACCCCCCCTAGCACAGATACGCAGTATTTT. It translates to CASTPPSTDTQYF.